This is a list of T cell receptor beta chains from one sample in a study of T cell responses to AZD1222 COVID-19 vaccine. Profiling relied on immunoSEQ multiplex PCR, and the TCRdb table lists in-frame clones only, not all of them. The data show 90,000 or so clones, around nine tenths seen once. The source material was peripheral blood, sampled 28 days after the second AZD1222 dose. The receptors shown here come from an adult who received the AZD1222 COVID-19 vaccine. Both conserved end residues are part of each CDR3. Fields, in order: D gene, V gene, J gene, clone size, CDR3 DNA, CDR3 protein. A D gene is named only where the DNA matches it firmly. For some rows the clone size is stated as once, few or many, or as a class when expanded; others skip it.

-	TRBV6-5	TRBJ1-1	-	TGTGCCAGCAAGCCAGGGGTCACAGGAACTGAAGCTTTCTTT	CASKPGVTGTEAFF
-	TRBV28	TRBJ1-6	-	TGTGCCAGCAGTTTTGGGGGCTGGAATTCACCCCTCCACTTT	CASSFGGWNSPLHF
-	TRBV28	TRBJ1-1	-	TGTGCCAGCAGTTTAGGAAAACCGAACACTGAAGCTTTCTTT	CASSLGKPNTEAFF
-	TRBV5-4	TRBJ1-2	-	TGTGCCAGCAGCTCCTCGTGGGGCTACACCTTC	CASSSSWGYTF
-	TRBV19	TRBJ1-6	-	TGTGCCAGTAGTATCATAAGCGGAAATTCACCCCTCCACTTT	CASSIISGNSPLHF
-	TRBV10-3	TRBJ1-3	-	TGTGCCATCAGAGACAGAAGCTCTGGAAACACCATATATTTT	CAIRDRSSGNTIYF
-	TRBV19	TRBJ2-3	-	TGTGCCAGTGTGGAGCAGGGATTTCCCACAGATACGCAGTATTTT	CASVEQGFPTDTQYF
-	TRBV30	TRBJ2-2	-	TGTGCCTGGAGTCTATTAGCCGCCACCGGGGAGCTGTTTTTT	CAWSLLAATGELFF
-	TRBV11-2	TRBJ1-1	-	TGTGCCAGCAGCTTAGTGCGGGGGTGGACTGAAGCTTTCTTT	CASSLVRGWTEAFF
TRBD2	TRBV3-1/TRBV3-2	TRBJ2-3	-	TGTGCCAGCATCCAGCGGGGTCAGGGCACAGATACGCAGTATTTT	CASIQRGQGTDTQYF
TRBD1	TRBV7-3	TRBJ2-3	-	TGTGCCAGCAGTTTGGACAGGGGTCAAGATACGCAGTATTTT	CASSLDRGQDTQYF
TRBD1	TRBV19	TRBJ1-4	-	TGTGCCAGTAGTACCACAGGGGGCATTGGTGAAAAACTGTTTTTT	CASSTTGGIGEKLFF
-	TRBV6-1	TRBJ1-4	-	TGTGCCAGCAGTGAAGATTCTGGGGGGGAACTGTTTTTT	CASSEDSGGELFF
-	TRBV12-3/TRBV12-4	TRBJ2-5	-	TGTGCCAGCACTCAGGGTGGCCAAGAGACCCAGTACTTC	CASTQGGQETQYF
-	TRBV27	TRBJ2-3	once	TGTGCCAGCAGTTTATCGACAGATACGCAGTATTTT	CASSLSTDTQYF
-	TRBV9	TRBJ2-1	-	TGTGCCAGCAGCGAAGGCGGCAGTTCTTACAATGAGCAGTTCTTC	CASSEGGSSYNEQFF
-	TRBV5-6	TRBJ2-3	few	TGTGCCAGCAGCCCCCACGGGGGGCGCACAGATACGCAGTATTTT	CASSPHGGRTDTQYF
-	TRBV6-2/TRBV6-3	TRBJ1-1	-	TGTGCCAGCAGTTACACCCGGAACACTGAAGCTTTCTTT	CASSYTRNTEAFF
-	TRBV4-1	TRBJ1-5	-	TGCGCCAGCAGCCGTGAAGTGTGGAGCAATCAGCCCCAGCATTTT	CASSREVWSNQPQHF
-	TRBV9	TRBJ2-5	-	TGTGCCAGCAGCGTAGAGGGCAGCCAAGAGACCCAGTACTTC	CASSVEGSQETQYF
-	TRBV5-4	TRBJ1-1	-	TGTGCCAGCAGACCCGACAGGCTCACCTCGAACACTGAAGCTTTCTTT	CASRPDRLTSNTEAFF
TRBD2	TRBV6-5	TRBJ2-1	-	TGTGCCAGCAGACCATCAGCGGGGGGCCAGCATGAGCAGTTCTTC	CASRPSAGGQHEQFF
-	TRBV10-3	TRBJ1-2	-	TGTGCCATCAGTGAGCCCAGGGCCAGGGGTAGGAGCCCCTATGGCTACACCTTC	CAISEPRARGRSPYGYTF
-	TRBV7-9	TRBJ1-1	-	TGTGCCAGCAGCGAATCAGGGTGGCGGAACACTGAAGCTTTCTTT	CASSESGWRNTEAFF
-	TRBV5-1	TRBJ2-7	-	TGCGCCAGCAGCTACTCAGGGTCATCCTACGAGCAGTACTTC	CASSYSGSSYEQYF
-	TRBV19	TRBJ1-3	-	TGTGCCAGTAGTATGGTAACAGGGTTTACCTCTGGAAACACCATATATTTT	CASSMVTGFTSGNTIYF
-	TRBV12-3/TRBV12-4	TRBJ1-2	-	TGTGCCAGCAGTCCCCCGGGTGTCTATGGCTACACCTTC	CASSPPGVYGYTF
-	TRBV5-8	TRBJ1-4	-	TGTGCCAGCAGCGGCGGAGCTGGGTGGGAAAAACTGTTTTTT	CASSGGAGWEKLFF
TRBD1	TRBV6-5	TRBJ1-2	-	TGTGCCAGCGGGGACAGGGGGGGATATGGCTACACCTTC	CASGDRGGYGYTF
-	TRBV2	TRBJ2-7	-	TGTGCCAGCAGCCGACTGAGGGACCCTACCTACGAGCAGTACTTC	CASSRLRDPTYEQYF
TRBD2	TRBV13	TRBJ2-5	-	TGTGCCAGCAGCCCGCGAGGACTAGCGGGGGGCGAAGAGACCCAGTACTTC	CASSPRGLAGGEETQYF